This TCR beta chain was profiled in a study of OX40 agonist ivuxolimab in advanced cancers. Regarding the research as a whole: Ivuxolimab was a fully human IgG2 agonistic monoclonal antibody targeting the costimulatory receptor OX40 (CD134). Intravenous ivuxolimab was administered to patients every 2 weeks at six dose levels: 0.01, 0.1, 0.3, 1.5, 3 and 10 mg/kg. Of the approximately 50 dose-escalation patients, hepatocellular carcinoma was present in approximately 20, melanoma in around 15, renal cell carcinoma in 9 and head and neck cancer in 9. The dose-escalation cohort was approximately 83% male with a mean age of roughly 60 years, ranging from 23 to 79. Patients were allowed to have had prior anti-PD-1, anti-PD-L1 or anti-CTLA-4 therapy, and less than 45% of the dose-escalation patients had previously received checkpoint inhibitors. Partial responses occurred in three dose-escalation patients, of whom one had hepatocellular carcinoma and two had cutaneous melanoma. The purpose of peripheral TCRbeta sequencing was to test whether ivuxolimab changed TCR sequence diversity and led to clonal T-cell expansion. The paper reports the monotherapy dose-escalation portion (N ≈ 50 patients) of the phase I ivuxolimab trial. General study outcomes and caveats: Low levels of normalized T-cell clonal expansion were also seen in some patients who did not respond. At doses of 0.1 to 3.0 mg/kg, clonal expansion of both CD4+ and CD8+ T cells in blood was seen between baseline and week 6. In the 0.1-3.0 mg/kg groups, partial responders were among the patients with the lowest normalized peripheral clonal expansion, particularly in CD8+ T cells. After ivuxolimab, more expanded clones were found on average in CD8+ T cells than in CD4+ T cells. The antigen specificity of the peripheral T cells that underwent clonal expansion was not determined.

To note about this clone: Its specific antigen is unknown. No clone much larger than this one lies a single base away; base qualities are absent.

Genomic DNA was extracted from sorted cells for sequencing of the TCRbeta CDR3 region. The immunoSEQ Assay was used to sequence the TCRbeta CDR3 regions. As stored in TCRdb, this immuneACCESS dataset retains in-frame rearrangements with V and J assigned. A fraction of the clones does not appear; measured against another copy, unresolved V genes explain less than half of the discrepancy, and the remainder lacks a known reason. For this sample there are roughly 60,000 clones; over 70% appear just once. About 2% of the sample rests with the top ten. Patients with autoimmune disease history or receiving systemic immunosuppression were excluded from the trial. Peripheral blood for TCR sequencing was collected from all dose cohorts at baseline, on cycle 4 day 1, and on cycle 7 day 1. The samples were taken from a phase I, first-in-human, multicenter, open-label dose-escalation trial of ivuxolimab. Adults with locally advanced or metastatic head and neck squamous cell, hepatocellular, melanoma or renal cell carcinoma were enrolled in the trial. Before TCR sequencing, CD4+ and CD8+ T cells were separately sorted from peripheral blood.

The trim is 0 bases for V and 6 bases for J, with a gap of 6 bases between the germline ends. CDR3 length: 12 amino acids, cysteine to phenylalanine. The sequence is cut down to CDR3 DNA, 36 bases in frame from base 1. According to the germline V gene, CDR1 reads KGHSH and CDR2 reads LQKENI. The rearranged segments are TRBV18 and TRBJ2-7, with the D gene uncertain. The sequence was obtained from an adult with an advanced solid tumor such as melanoma, head and neck, liver or kidney cancer. This specimen was CD4+ or CD8+ T cells sorted from blood, taken in a trial of the OX40 agonist ivuxolimab. The nucleotides are TGTGCCAGCTCACCACCGGCTGGCGAGCAGTACTTC. It is translated as CASSPPAGEQYF.